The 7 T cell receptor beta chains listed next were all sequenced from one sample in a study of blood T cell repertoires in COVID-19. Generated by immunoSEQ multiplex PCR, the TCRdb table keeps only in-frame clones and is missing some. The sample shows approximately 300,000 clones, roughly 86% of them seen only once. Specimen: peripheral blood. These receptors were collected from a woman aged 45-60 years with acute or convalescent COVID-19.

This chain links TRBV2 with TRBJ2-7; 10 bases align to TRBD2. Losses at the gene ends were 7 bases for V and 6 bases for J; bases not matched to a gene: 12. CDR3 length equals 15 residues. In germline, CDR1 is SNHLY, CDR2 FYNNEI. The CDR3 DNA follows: TGTGCCAGCAAAAGGACTAGCGGAGCCGAGGGCGAGCAGTACTTC. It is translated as CASKRTSGAEGEQYF.

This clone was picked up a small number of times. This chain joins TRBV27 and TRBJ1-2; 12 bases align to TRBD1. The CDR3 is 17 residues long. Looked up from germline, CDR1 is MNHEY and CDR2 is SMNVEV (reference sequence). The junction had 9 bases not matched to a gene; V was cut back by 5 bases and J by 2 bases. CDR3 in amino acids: CASSLNRGQGANYGYTF. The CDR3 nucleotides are TGTGCCAGCAGTCTAAACCGGGGACAGGGGGCGAACTATGGCTACACCTTC.

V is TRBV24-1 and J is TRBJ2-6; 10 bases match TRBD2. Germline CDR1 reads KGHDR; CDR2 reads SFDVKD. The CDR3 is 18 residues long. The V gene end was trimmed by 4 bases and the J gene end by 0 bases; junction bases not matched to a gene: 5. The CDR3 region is CATSDGLAVTSGANVLTF. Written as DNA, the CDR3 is TGTGCCACCAGTGACGGACTAGCGGTTACCTCTGGGGCCAACGTCCTGACTTTC.

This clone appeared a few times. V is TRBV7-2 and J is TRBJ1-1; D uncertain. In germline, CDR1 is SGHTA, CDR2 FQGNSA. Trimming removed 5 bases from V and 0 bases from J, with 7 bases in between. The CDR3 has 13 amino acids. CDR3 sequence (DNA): TGTGCCAGCAGCAGGAGTCTGAACACTGAAGCTTTCTTT. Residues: CASSRSLNTEAFF.

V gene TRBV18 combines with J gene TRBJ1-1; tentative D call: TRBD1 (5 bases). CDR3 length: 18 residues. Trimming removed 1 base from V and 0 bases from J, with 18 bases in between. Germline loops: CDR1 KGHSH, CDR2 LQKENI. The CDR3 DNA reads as TGTGCCAGCTCACCACTTTCTTCTGCAGGGCTTATGAACACTGAAGCTTTCTTT. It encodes CASSPLSSAGLMNTEAFF. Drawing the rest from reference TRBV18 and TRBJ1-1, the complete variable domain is NAGVMQNPRHLVRRRGQEARLRCSPMKGHSHVYWYRQLPEEGLKFMVYLQKENIIDESGMPKERFSAEFPKEGPSILRIQQVVRGDSAAYFCASSPLSSAGLMNTEAFFGQGTRLTVV.

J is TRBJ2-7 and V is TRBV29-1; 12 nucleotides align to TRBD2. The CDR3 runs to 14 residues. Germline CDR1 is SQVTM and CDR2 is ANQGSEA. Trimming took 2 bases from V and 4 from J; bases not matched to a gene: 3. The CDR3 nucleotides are TGCAGCGTTGAACTAGCGGGAGGGCCGTACGAGCAGTACTTC. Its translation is CSVELAGGPYEQYF.

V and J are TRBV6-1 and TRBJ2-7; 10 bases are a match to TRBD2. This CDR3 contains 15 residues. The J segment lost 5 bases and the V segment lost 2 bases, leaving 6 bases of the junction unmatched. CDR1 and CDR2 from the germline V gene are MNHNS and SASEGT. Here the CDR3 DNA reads TGTGCCAGCAGTGAATTTCTAGCGGGAGCTCACGAGCAGTACTTC. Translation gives CASSEFLAGAHEQYF.